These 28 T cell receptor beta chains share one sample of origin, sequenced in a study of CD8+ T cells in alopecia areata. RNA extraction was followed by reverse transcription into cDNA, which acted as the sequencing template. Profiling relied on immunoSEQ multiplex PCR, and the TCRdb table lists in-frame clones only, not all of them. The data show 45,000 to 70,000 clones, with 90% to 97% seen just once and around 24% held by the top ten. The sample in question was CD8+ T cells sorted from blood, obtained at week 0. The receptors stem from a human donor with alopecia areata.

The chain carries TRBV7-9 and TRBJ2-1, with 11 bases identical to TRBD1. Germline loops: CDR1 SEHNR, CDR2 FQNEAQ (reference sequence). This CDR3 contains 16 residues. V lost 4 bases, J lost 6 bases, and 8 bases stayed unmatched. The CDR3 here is CASSSRDRGVINEQFF. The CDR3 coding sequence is TGTGCCAGCAGCTCCCGGGACAGGGGGGTCATCAATGAGCAGTTCTTC. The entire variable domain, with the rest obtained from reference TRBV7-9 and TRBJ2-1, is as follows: DTGVSQNPRHKITKRGQNVTFRCDPISEHNRLYWYRQTLGQGPEFLTYFQNEAQLEKSRLLSDRFSAERPKGSFSTLEIQRTEQGDSAMYLCASSSRDRGVINEQFFGPGTRLTVL.

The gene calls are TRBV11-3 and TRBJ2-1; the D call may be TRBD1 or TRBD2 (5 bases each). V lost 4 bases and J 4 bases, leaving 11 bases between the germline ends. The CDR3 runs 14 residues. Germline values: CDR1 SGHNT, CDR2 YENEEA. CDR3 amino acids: CASSYPGPYNEQFF. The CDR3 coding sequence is TGTGCCAGCAGCTACCCGGGGCCATACAATGAGCAGTTCTTC.

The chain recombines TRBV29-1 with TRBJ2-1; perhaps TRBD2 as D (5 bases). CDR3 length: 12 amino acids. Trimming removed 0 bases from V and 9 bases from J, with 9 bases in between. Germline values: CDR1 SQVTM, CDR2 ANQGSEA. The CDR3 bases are TGCAGCGTTGAAGAGATAGCGCGTGAGCAGTTCTTC. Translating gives CSVEEIAREQFF.

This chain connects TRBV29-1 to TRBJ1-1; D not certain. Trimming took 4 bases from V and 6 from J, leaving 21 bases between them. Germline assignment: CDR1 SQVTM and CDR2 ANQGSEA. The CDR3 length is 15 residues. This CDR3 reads CSVGITTGLDAEAFF. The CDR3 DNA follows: TGCAGCGTTGGTATTACTACGGGCCTGGACGCTGAAGCTTTCTTT.

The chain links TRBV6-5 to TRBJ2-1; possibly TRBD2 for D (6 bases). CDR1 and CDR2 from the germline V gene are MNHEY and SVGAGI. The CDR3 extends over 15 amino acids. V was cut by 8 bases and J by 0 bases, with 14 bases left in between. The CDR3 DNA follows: TGTGCCAGCGCGCCTCGGGACTTCTCCTACAATGAGCAGTTCTTC. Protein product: CASAPRDFSYNEQFF.

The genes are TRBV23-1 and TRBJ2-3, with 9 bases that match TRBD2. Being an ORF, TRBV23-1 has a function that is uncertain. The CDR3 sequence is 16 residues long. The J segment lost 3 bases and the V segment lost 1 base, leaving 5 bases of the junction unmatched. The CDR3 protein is CASSQFGLAWTDTQYF. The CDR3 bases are TGCGCCAGCAGTCAATTCGGACTAGCGTGGACAGATACGCAGTATTTT.

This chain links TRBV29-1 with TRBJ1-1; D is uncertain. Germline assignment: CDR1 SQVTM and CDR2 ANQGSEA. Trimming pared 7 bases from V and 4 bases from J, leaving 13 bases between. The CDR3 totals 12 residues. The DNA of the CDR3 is TGCAGCGCCCCCATTTCTAGCACTGAAGCTTTCTTT. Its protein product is CSAPISSTEAFF.

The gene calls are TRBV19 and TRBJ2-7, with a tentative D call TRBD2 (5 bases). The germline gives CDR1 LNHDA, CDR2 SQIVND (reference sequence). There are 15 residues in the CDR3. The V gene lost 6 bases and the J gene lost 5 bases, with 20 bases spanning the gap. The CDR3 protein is CASSLIGVQPDEQYF. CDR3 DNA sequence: TGTGCCAGTAGCCTGATCGGGGTTCAACCGGACGAGCAGTACTTC.

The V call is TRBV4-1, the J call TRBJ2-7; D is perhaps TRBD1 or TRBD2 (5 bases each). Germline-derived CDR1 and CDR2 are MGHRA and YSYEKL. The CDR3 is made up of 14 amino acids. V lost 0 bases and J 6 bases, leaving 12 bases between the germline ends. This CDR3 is CASSQDRGRGEQYF. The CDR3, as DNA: TGCGCCAGCAGCCAAGATCGGGGACGAGGCGAGCAGTACTTC.

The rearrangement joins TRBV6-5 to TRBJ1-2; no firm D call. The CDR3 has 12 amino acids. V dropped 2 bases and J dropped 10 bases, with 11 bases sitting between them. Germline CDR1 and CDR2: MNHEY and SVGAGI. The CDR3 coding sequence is TGTGCCAGCAGTTACCGGCAGCCTCCCTACACCTTC. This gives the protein CASSYRQPPYTF.

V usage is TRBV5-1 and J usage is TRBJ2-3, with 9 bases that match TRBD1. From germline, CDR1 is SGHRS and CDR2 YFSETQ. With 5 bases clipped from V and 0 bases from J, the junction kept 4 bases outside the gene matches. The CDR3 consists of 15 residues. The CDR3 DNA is TGCGCCAGCAGACAGGGGGCGATGAGCACAGATACGCAGTATTTT. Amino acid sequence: CASRQGAMSTDTQYF.

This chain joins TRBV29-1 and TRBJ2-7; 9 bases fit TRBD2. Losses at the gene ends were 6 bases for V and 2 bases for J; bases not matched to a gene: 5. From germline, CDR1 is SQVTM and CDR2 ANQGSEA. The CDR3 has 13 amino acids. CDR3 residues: CSVLSGGTYEQYF. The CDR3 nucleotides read TGCAGCGTCCTTAGCGGGGGAACCTACGAGCAGTACTTC.

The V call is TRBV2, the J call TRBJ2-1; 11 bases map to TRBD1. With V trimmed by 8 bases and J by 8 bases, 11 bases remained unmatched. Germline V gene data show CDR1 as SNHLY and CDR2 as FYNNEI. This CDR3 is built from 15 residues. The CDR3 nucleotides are TGTGCCAGCGGGGGACAGGGGGGACCTCCCGATGAGCAGTTCTTC. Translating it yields CASGGQGGPPDEQFF.

The CDR3, as DNA: TGCGCCAGCAGCCAAGATTCACTAGCGGGGGGCGAGCAGTACTTC. It codes for CASSQDSLAGGEQYF. The chain carries TRBV4-3 and TRBJ2-7; 12 bases map to TRBD2. In germline, CDR1 is LGHNA, CDR2 YSLEER. The trim removed 0 bases at V and 6 bases at J, leaving 3 bases unmatched. CDR3 size: 15 residues.

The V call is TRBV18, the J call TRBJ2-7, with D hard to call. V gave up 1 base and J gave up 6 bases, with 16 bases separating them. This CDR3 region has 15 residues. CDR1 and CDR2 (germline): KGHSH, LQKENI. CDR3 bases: TGTGCCAGCTCACCACATCAGGACCGGTTATGCGAGCAGTACTTC. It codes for CASSPHQDRLCEQYF.

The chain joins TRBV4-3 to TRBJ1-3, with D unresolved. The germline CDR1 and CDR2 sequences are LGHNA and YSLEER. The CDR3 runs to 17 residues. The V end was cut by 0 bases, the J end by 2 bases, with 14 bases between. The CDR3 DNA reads TGCGCCAGCAGCCAAGATGGGGTTCATATCGCTGGAAACACCATATATTTT. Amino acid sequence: CASSQDGVHIAGNTIYF.

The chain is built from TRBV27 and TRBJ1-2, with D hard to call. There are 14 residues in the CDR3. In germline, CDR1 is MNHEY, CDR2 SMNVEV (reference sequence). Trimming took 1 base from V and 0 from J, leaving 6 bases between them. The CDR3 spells CASSLLATNYGYTF. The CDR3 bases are TGTGCCAGCAGTTTATTGGCAACTAACTATGGCTACACCTTC.

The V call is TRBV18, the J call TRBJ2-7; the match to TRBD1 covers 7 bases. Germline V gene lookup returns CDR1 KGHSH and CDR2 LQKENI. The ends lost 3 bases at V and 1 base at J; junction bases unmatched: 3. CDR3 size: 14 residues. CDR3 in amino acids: CASSPRGRSYEQYF. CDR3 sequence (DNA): TGTGCCAGCTCACCGAGGGGGCGTTCCTACGAGCAGTACTTC.

The CDR3 DNA follows: TGTGCCAGCAGCCCATCGACAGGTTTCGCCGGGGAGCTGTTTTTT. Protein product: CASSPSTGFAGELFF. V gene TRBV5-4 combines with J gene TRBJ2-2; the D gene is possibly TRBD1 (6 bases). This CDR3 has 15 amino acids. CDR1 is SGHNT and CDR2 is YYREEE in the germline V gene (reference sequence). V was cut by 4 bases and J by 6 bases, with 16 bases left in between. Combining the CDR3 with reference TRBV5-4 and TRBJ2-2 gives the whole variable domain ETGVTQSPTHLIKTRGQQVTLRCSSQSGHNTVSWYQQALGQGPQFIFQYYREEENGRGNFPPRFSGLQFPNYSSELNVNALELDDSALYLCASSPSTGFAGELFFGEGSRLTVL.

CDR3 sequence: CASSGLAGGPGTDTQYF. The CDR3 DNA reads TGTGCCAGCAGCGGACTAGCGGGGGGGCCGGGCACAGATACGCAGTATTTT. The rearrangement joins TRBV9 to TRBJ2-3; 14 positions match TRBD2. With V trimmed by 3 bases and J by 1 base, 4 bases remained unmatched. Germline loops: CDR1 SGDLS, CDR2 YYNGEE. CDR3 length: 17 amino acids.

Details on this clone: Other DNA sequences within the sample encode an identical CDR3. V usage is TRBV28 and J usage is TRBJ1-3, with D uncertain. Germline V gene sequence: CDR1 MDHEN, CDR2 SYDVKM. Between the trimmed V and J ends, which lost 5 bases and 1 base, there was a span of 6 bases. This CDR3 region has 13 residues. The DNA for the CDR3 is TGTGCCAGCAGTGAGGTTTCTGGAAACACCATATATTTT. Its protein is CASSEVSGNTIYF. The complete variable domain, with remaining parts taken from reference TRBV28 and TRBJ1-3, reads DVKVTQSSRYLVKRTGEKVFLECVQDMDHENMFWYRQDPGLGLRLIYFSYDVKMKEKGDIPEGYSVSREKKERFSLILESASTNQTSMYLCASSEVSGNTIYFGEGSWLTVV.

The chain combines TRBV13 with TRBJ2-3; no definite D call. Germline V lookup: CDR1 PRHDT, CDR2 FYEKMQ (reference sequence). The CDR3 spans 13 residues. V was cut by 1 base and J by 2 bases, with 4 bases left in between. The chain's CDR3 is CASSLAYTDTQYF. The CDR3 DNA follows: TGTGCCAGCAGCTTAGCTTACACAGATACGCAGTATTTT.

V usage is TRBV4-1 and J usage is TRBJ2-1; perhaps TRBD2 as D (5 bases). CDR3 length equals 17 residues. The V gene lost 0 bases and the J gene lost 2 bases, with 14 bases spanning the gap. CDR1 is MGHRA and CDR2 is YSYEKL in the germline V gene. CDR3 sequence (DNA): TGCGCCAGCAGCCAAGAAGTGGCGGGTAGGGCCTACAATGAGCAGTTCTTC. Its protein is CASSQEVAGRAYNEQFF.

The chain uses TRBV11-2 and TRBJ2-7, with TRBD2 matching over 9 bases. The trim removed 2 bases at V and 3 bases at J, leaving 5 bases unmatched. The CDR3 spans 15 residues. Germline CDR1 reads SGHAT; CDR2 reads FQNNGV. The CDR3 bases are TGTGCCAGCAGCTTACAGTTTAGCGGGGGCTACGAGCAGTACTTC. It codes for CASSLQFSGGYEQYF.

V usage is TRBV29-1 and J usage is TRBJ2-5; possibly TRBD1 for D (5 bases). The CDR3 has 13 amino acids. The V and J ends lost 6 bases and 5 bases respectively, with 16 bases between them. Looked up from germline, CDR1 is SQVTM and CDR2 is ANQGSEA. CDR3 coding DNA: TGCAGCGTACCCCAAGGGGCGGCGGAGACCCAGTACTTC. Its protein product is CSVPQGAAETQYF.

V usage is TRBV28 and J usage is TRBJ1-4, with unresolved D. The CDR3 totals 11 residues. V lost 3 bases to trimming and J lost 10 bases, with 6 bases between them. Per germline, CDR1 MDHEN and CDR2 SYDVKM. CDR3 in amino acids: CASSFAGKLFF. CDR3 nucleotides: TGTGCCAGCAGTTTCGCGGGAAAACTGTTTTTT.

The CDR3 DNA sequence: TGTGCCAGCAGCTTAGACGAACACGGGGGACTCTACAATGAGCAGTTCTTC. Protein product: CASSLDEHGGLYNEQFF. J is TRBJ2-1 and V is TRBV7-2; D is perhaps TRBD2 (6 bases). CDR3 size: 17 residues. CDR1 SGHTA and CDR2 FQGNSA come from the germline V gene. Trimming took off 1 base at V and 3 bases at J, with 16 bases between the two ends.

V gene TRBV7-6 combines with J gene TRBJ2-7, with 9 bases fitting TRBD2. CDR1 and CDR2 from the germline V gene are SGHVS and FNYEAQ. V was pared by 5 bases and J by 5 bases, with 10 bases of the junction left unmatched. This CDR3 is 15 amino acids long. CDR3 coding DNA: TGTGCCAGCAGCCTCAGGAGCGGGGGGTCCGACGAGCAGTACTTC. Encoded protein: CASSLRSGGSDEQYF.